The clone carrying this TCR beta chain was seen many times. Its antigen is not identified. The data stem from a study of post-analysis software for immune sequencing data. Study overall: Relapsing-remitting, secondary progressive and progressive-relapsing forms of multiple sclerosis all featured among disease courses.

The study's findings and limits: Compared against controls, patients with multiple sclerosis displayed significantly lower normalized Chao1 diversity. Five or six TRBV segments, TRBV5-6, TRBV5-1 and TRBV20-1 among them, were found more frequent in patients than controls. Analysis by F measure revealed that same-batch samples clustered strongly together.

The library was made from cDNA and included unique molecular identifiers. Input of about 0.9 to 10 million T cells yielded 550,000 or so cDNA molecules. TCRdb reprocessed the PCR reads via MiXCR and lists one record per CDR3 protein. The sample has around 200,000 distinct CDR3 sequences; 29% are singletons. V lost 6 bases, J lost 4 bases, and 12 bases lay in between. This CDR3 comprises 13 residues. The sequence derives from a girl aged 2 to 17 with multiple sclerosis. The chain uses TRBV12-3 or TRBV12-4 and TRBJ1-2; D possibly corresponds to TRBD1 (5 bases). The specimen sequenced was blood. Here the CDR3 DNA reads TGTGCCAGCAGGGGGACGGAGTTCTATGGCTACACCTTC. This gives the protein CASRGTEFYGYTF.